These T cell receptor beta chains were read from a single sample in a study of cytomegalovirus exposure and HLA in healthy donors. Assay: immunoSEQ multiplex PCR; the TCRdb copy retains only in-frame clones and omits some. The repertoire holds more than 100,000 clones, with about 80% as singletons. Input material: PBMCs. Receptor source: a female donor in good health and CMV-seropositive. Both conserved end residues are part of each CDR3. Fields, in order: CDR3 length, V gene, J gene, CDR3 protein.

18	TRBV2	TRBJ2-7	CASSADSGLPGGAYEQYF
21	TRBV19	TRBJ2-4	CASSILNPRGDRGLGKNIQYF
15	TRBV6-6	TRBJ2-7	CASSHEGVYYYEQYF
17	TRBV19	TRBJ2-2	CASSTYRGGGATGELFF
12	TRBV6-1	TRBJ2-2	CASSGFTGELFF
15	TRBV28	TRBJ2-1	CASSVTGQGPNEQFF
15	TRBV6-1	TRBJ1-4	CASRLKGAAGEKLFF
15	TRBV27	TRBJ1-1	CASSLSGLFQSEAFF
17	TRBV2	TRBJ1-4	CASSNGQGGGTNEKLFF
14	TRBV7-9	TRBJ1-1	CASSLGGQGSLAFF
13	TRBV11-3	TRBJ1-3	CASSFNSGNTIYF
15	TRBV6-1	TRBJ2-7	CASSEAAGLADEQYF
14	TRBV29-1	TRBJ1-1	CSVGRGGANTEAFF
16	TRBV9	TRBJ2-5	CASSVAGPGGQETQYF
13	TRBV4-1	TRBJ2-2	CASSQADTGELFF
16	TRBV7-2	TRBJ2-3	CASSPDGGVLTDTQYF
14	TRBV7-8	TRBJ1-2	CASSSTAPNYGYTF
14	TRBV18	TRBJ1-2	CASSPAGRGYGYTF
15	TRBV10-1	TRBJ2-7	CASRKNRGEGYEQYF
17	TRBV2	TRBJ2-2	CASSLGTGFHGTGELFF
15	TRBV5-8	TRBJ1-5	CASSATGFGRQPQHF
20	TRBV18	TRBJ2-4	CASSPPGTGDTPLAKNIQYF
15	TRBV30	TRBJ2-3	CAWSGSGGLTDTQYF
15	TRBV5-4	TRBJ2-7	CASSLSHRGEFEQYF
14	TRBV10-3	TRBJ1-3	CAISDVRVGNTIYF
16	TRBV6-6	TRBJ2-7	CASSLEGTGSKHEQYF
14	TRBV18	TRBJ2-7	CASSPREDMYEQYF
17	TRBV4-1	TRBJ1-1	CASSQGSLRPMNTEAFF
13	TRBV5-4	TRBJ1-2	CASSSGQVYGYTF
15	TRBV5-4	TRBJ2-7	CASSKQGTTTTEQYF
14	TRBV7-9	TRBJ2-3	CASTRADRGVGQYF
16	TRBV19	TRBJ2-3	CASSRLAGERSRTQYF
13	TRBV18	TRBJ2-7	CASSPRETYEQYF
13	TRBV28	TRBJ2-3	CASFAPETDTQYF
15	TRBV9	TRBJ1-5	CASSIGTGSFQPQHF
15	TRBV6-5	TRBJ2-1	CASRRAGGPYNEQFF
15	TRBV7-9	TRBJ1-4	CALGEGPGQNEKLFF
8	TRBV30	TRBJ2-7	CASGRGFF
15	TRBV7-2	TRBJ2-7	CASSFVTSLEYEQYF
15	TRBV6-5	TRBJ1-5	CASRPTGLGNQPQHF